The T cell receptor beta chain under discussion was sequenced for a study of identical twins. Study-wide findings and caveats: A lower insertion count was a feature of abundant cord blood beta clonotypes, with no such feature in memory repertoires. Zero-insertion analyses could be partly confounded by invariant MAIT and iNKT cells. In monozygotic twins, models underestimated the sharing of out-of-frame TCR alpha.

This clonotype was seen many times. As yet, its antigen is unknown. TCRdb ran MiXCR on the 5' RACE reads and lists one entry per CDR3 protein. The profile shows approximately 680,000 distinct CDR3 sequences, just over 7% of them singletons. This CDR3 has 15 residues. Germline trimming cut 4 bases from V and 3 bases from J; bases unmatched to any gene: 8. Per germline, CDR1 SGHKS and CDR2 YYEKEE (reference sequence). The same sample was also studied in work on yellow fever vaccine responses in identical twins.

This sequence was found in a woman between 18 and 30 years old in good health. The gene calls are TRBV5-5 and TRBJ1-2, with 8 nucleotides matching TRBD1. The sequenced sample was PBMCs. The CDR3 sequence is CASSARRGQDYGYTF. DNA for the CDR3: TGTGCCAGCAGCGCCCGCAGGGGGCAGGACTATGGCTACACCTTC.